These T cell receptor beta chains were read from a single sample in a study of blood T cell repertoires in COVID-19. Some clones are missing from TCRdb's copy, which holds only in-frame ones; the method was immunoSEQ multiplex PCR. This sample has some 76,000 clones, with roughly 91% found just once. The specimen sequenced was peripheral blood. Receptor source: a man in his 60s with acute or convalescent COVID-19. The CDR3 runs from the conserved cysteine through the conserved F or W. The D gene is left open where the match is weak. Expanded clones are given a class, and other clones once, few, many or no size at all.

cdr3_aa: CASSIEYRATEAFF; cdr3_nt: TGTGCCAGTAGTATAGAGTACAGGGCCACTGAAGCTTTCTTT; v_call: TRBV19; j_call: TRBJ1-1; clone_size: once; d_call: -
cdr3_aa: CASSAISGRGGNTQYF; cdr3_nt: TGTGCCAGCAGCGCTATTAGCGGGAGAGGTGGAAATACGCAGTATTTT; v_call: TRBV11-2; j_call: TRBJ2-3; clone_size: -; d_call: TRBD2
cdr3_aa: CASSAGQPHGPAFF; cdr3_nt: TGTGCCAGCAGTGCGGGACAGCCCCATGGTCCAGCTTTCTTT; v_call: TRBV28; j_call: TRBJ1-1; clone_size: -; d_call: TRBD1
cdr3_aa: CASSSTGNYNSPLHF; cdr3_nt: TGTGCCAGCAGCTCCACGGGAAACTATAATTCACCCCTCCACTTT; v_call: TRBV7-3; j_call: TRBJ1-6; clone_size: -; d_call: -
cdr3_aa: CASEGQTGELFF; cdr3_nt: TGTGCCAGCGAAGGACAGACCGGGGAGCTGTTTTTT; v_call: TRBV19; j_call: TRBJ2-2; clone_size: -; d_call: -
cdr3_aa: CASSLLSSRGNAEAFF; cdr3_nt: TGTGCCAGCAGCTTATTGTCGAGCAGGGGGAATGCTGAAGCTTTCTTT; v_call: TRBV11-2; j_call: TRBJ1-1; clone_size: -; d_call: TRBD1
cdr3_aa: CAISESRGASDSPLHF; cdr3_nt: TGTGCCATCAGTGAGTCCCGGGGGGCTTCGGATTCACCCCTCCACTTT; v_call: TRBV10-3; j_call: TRBJ1-6; clone_size: -; d_call: -
cdr3_aa: CASSPLDMKGLAENEQFF; cdr3_nt: TGTGCCAGCTCACCTCTGGACATGAAAGGACTAGCGGAAAATGAGCAGTTCTTC; v_call: TRBV18; j_call: TRBJ2-1; clone_size: -; d_call: TRBD2
cdr3_aa: CASSETHLGSVGNQPQHF; cdr3_nt: TGTGCCAGCAGTGAAACCCACCTGGGGAGCGTGGGCAATCAGCCCCAGCATTTT; v_call: TRBV6-1; j_call: TRBJ1-5; clone_size: -; d_call: -
cdr3_aa: CASSSPMAGSYEQYF; cdr3_nt: TGTGCCAGCAGCTCTCCAATGGCAGGCTCCTACGAGCAGTACTTC; v_call: TRBV6-5; j_call: TRBJ2-7; clone_size: -; d_call: -
cdr3_aa: CAWAGTGGNEQFF; cdr3_nt: TGTGCCTGGGCCGGGACAGGGGGCAATGAGCAGTTCTTC; v_call: TRBV30; j_call: TRBJ2-1; clone_size: -; d_call: TRBD1
cdr3_aa: CASSRTDRGSNQPQHF; cdr3_nt: TGTGCCAGCAGCCGTACGGACAGGGGTAGCAATCAGCCCCAGCATTTT; v_call: TRBV9; j_call: TRBJ1-5; clone_size: -; d_call: TRBD1
cdr3_aa: CASAKPLGETQYF; cdr3_nt: TGTGCTAGTGCTAAACCCCTCGGGGAGACCCAGTACTTC; v_call: TRBV12-5; j_call: TRBJ2-5; clone_size: -; d_call: -
cdr3_aa: CASSLDGGGASLIAYEQYF; cdr3_nt: TGTGCCAGCAGCTTAGATGGCGGGGGGGCCTCACTCATAGCGTACGAGCAGTACTTC; v_call: TRBV7-9; j_call: TRBJ2-7; clone_size: -; d_call: TRBD2
cdr3_aa: CASSYGQHTGELFF; cdr3_nt: TGTGCCAGCAGTTACGGACAGCATACCGGGGAGCTGTTTTTT; v_call: TRBV6-5; j_call: TRBJ2-2; clone_size: -; d_call: -
cdr3_aa: CATLNPGMDEQFF; cdr3_nt: TGTGCCACCCTAAATCCAGGGATGGATGAGCAGTTCTTC; v_call: TRBV24-1; j_call: TRBJ2-1; clone_size: -; d_call: -
cdr3_aa: CASSGLAGTYNEQFF; cdr3_nt: TGTGCCAGCAGTGGACTAGCAGGAACCTACAATGAGCAGTTCTTC; v_call: TRBV9; j_call: TRBJ2-1; clone_size: -; d_call: TRBD2
cdr3_aa: CASSQGGGHQLPYEQYF; cdr3_nt: TGTGCCAGCAGCCAGGGGGGAGGGCACCAGCTTCCCTACGAGCAGTACTTC; v_call: TRBV3-1/TRBV3-2; j_call: TRBJ2-7; clone_size: -; d_call: TRBD2
cdr3_aa: CASSIQGFQPQHF; cdr3_nt: TGTGCCAGCAGTATACAGGGGTTTCAGCCCCAGCATTTT; v_call: TRBV12-3/TRBV12-4; j_call: TRBJ1-5; clone_size: -; d_call: TRBD1
cdr3_aa: CASSLAGVQPEQYF; cdr3_nt: TGCGCCAGCAGCTTGGCCGGGGTCCAACCAGAGCAGTACTTC; v_call: TRBV5-1; j_call: TRBJ2-7; clone_size: -; d_call: -
cdr3_aa: CASSYDGTGTEAFF; cdr3_nt: TGTGCCAGCAGCTACGACGGTACGGGCACTGAAGCTTTCTTT; v_call: TRBV11-3; j_call: TRBJ1-1; clone_size: once; d_call: -
cdr3_aa: CASSLGQGANQPQHF; cdr3_nt: TGTGCCAGCAGCTTAGGACAGGGGGCTAATCAGCCCCAGCATTTT; v_call: TRBV11-2; j_call: TRBJ1-5; clone_size: -; d_call: TRBD1
cdr3_aa: CAISEGTSGDFQQYF; cdr3_nt: TGTGCCATCAGTGAGGGGACTAGCGGAGACTTCCAGCAGTACTTT; v_call: TRBV10-3; j_call: TRBJ2-7; clone_size: -; d_call: TRBD2
cdr3_aa: CASSYTLDRSNYGYTF; cdr3_nt: TGTGCCAGCAGTTACACCCTCGACAGGTCTAACTATGGCTACACCTTC; v_call: TRBV6-5; j_call: TRBJ1-2; clone_size: -; d_call: -
cdr3_aa: CASRGDRVKAGELFF; cdr3_nt: TGTGCCAGCAGGGGGGACAGGGTTAAAGCCGGGGAGCTGTTTTTT; v_call: TRBV6-5; j_call: TRBJ2-2; clone_size: -; d_call: TRBD1
cdr3_aa: CASSWGLAGGRPRETQYF; cdr3_nt: TGCGCCAGCAGCTGGGGACTAGCGGGAGGGCGCCCCCGAGAGACCCAGTACTTC; v_call: TRBV5-1; j_call: TRBJ2-5; clone_size: -; d_call: TRBD2
cdr3_aa: CASSQNRGLMNTEAFF; cdr3_nt: TGTGCCAGTAGCCAAAACAGGGGTTTGATGAACACTGAAGCTTTCTTT; v_call: TRBV19; j_call: TRBJ1-1; clone_size: -; d_call: TRBD1
cdr3_aa: CALGARGTEAFF; cdr3_nt: TGTGCCCTGGGGGCGAGAGGCACTGAAGCTTTCTTT; v_call: TRBV30; j_call: TRBJ1-1; clone_size: -; d_call: -
cdr3_aa: CASSRTSGGVGEQFF; cdr3_nt: TGTGCCAGCAGCCGGACTAGCGGGGGGGTCGGTGAGCAGTTCTTC; v_call: TRBV7-2; j_call: TRBJ2-1; clone_size: once; d_call: TRBD2
cdr3_aa: CASSLGLQETQYF; cdr3_nt: TGCGCCAGCAGCTTGGGACTCCAAGAGACCCAGTACTTC; v_call: TRBV5-1; j_call: TRBJ2-5; clone_size: -; d_call: -
cdr3_aa: CATSDGHSFEAFF; cdr3_nt: TGTGCCACCAGTGATGGACATTCATTTGAAGCTTTCTTT; v_call: TRBV24-1; j_call: TRBJ1-1; clone_size: -; d_call: -
cdr3_aa: CASSPHGLYYEQYF; cdr3_nt: TGTGCCAGCAGCCCCCATGGTCTATACTACGAGCAGTACTTC; v_call: TRBV3-1/TRBV3-2; j_call: TRBJ2-7; clone_size: once; d_call: -
cdr3_aa: CASSVTSSGNTIYF; cdr3_nt: TGTGCCAGCAGCGTAACTTCCTCTGGAAACACCATATATTTT; v_call: TRBV9; j_call: TRBJ1-3; clone_size: -; d_call: -
cdr3_aa: CASSEFRDRGPADTQYF; cdr3_nt: TGTGCCAGCAGTGAATTCCGGGACAGGGGGCCGGCAGATACGCAGTATTTT; v_call: TRBV25-1; j_call: TRBJ2-3; clone_size: -; d_call: TRBD1
cdr3_aa: CASSLGGGAPETQYF; cdr3_nt: TGTGCCAGCAGCTTAGGCGGGGGGGCCCCAGAGACCCAGTACTTC; v_call: TRBV5-5; j_call: TRBJ2-5; clone_size: -; d_call: TRBD2
cdr3_aa: CASQPRVSRYGYTF; cdr3_nt: TGTGCCAGCCAACCGAGGGTTTCCCGCTATGGCTACACCTTC; v_call: TRBV7-2; j_call: TRBJ1-2; clone_size: -; d_call: -
cdr3_aa: CASSQLSSGSYEQYF; cdr3_nt: TGTGCCAGCAGCCAGTTGAGTAGCGGGAGCTACGAGCAGTACTTC; v_call: TRBV4-2; j_call: TRBJ2-7; clone_size: -; d_call: TRBD2
cdr3_aa: CASSFSVTYYNEQFF; cdr3_nt: TGTGCCAGCAGCTTCAGCGTGACGTACTACAATGAGCAGTTCTTC; v_call: TRBV7-6; j_call: TRBJ2-1; clone_size: -; d_call: -
cdr3_aa: CASSPLPGDKNIQYF; cdr3_nt: TGTGCCAGCAGCCCGCTCCCCGGGGACAAAAACATTCAGTACTTC; v_call: TRBV5-6; j_call: TRBJ2-4; clone_size: -; d_call: -
cdr3_aa: CASSPSLGQGGEQYF; cdr3_nt: TGTGCCAGCTCACCTTCGCTAGGGCAGGGAGGCGAGCAGTACTTC; v_call: TRBV18; j_call: TRBJ2-7; clone_size: once; d_call: -
cdr3_aa: CASSYLYEQYF; cdr3_nt: TGTGCCAGCAGTTACCTATACGAGCAGTACTTC; v_call: TRBV6-5; j_call: TRBJ2-7; clone_size: -; d_call: -
cdr3_aa: CASNRGKVNTEAFF; cdr3_nt: TGTGCCAGCAATAGAGGAAAGGTGAACACTGAAGCTTTCTTT; v_call: TRBV9; j_call: TRBJ1-1; clone_size: -; d_call: -
cdr3_aa: CASSQNLAGGRDTQYF; cdr3_nt: TGCGCCAGCAGCCAGAATCTAGCGGGAGGTCGAGATACGCAGTATTTT; v_call: TRBV4-1; j_call: TRBJ2-3; clone_size: -; d_call: TRBD2
cdr3_aa: CASSLRGGLDAGELFF; cdr3_nt: TGTGCCAGCAGCCTTAGGGGAGGGTTGGACGCCGGGGAGCTGTTTTTT; v_call: TRBV11-3; j_call: TRBJ2-2; clone_size: -; d_call: TRBD2
cdr3_aa: CASSLAGEGTGELFF; cdr3_nt: TGCGCCAGCAGCTTGGCGGGAGAAGGCACCGGGGAGCTGTTTTTT; v_call: TRBV5-1; j_call: TRBJ2-2; clone_size: -; d_call: -
cdr3_aa: CASSHGRGAGEYEQYF; cdr3_nt: TGCGCCAGCAGTCATGGGCGGGGGGCCGGGGAGTACGAGCAGTACTTC; v_call: TRBV4-1; j_call: TRBJ2-7; clone_size: -; d_call: TRBD2
cdr3_aa: CASTLWGINTEAFF; cdr3_nt: TGTGCCAGCACACTATGGGGCATAAACACTGAAGCTTTCTTT; v_call: TRBV5-4; j_call: TRBJ1-1; clone_size: -; d_call: -